One sample yielded the 2 T cell receptor beta chains listed below, sequenced in a study of T cells in Graves' hyperthyroidism and ophthalmopathy. Researchers amplified the TCR beta CDR3 regions from RNA transcripts. The HTBI set primed first-round TCR CDR3 RT-PCR. Using its own MiXCR run on the multiplex PCR reads, TCRdb lists one record per CDR3 protein. The data show some 560,000 distinct CDR3 sequences, 15% to 18% seen once. The sample consisted of blood. These receptors were taken from a woman aged 25 to 39 with Graves' hyperthyroidism.

About this clonotype itself: A much larger clone lies a single base off, so this may be a read error. The chain links TRBV6-2 or TRBV6-3 to TRBJ1-1, with D hard to call. Trimming stripped 6 bases from V and 3 bases from J, with 14 bases between. CDR1 and CDR2 from the germline V gene are MNHEY and SVGEGT. The CDR3 length is 14 residues. CDR3: CASSLSSLDTEAFF. CDR3 in DNA: TGTGCCAGCAGCCTGAGCTCGCTGGACACTGAAGCTTTCTTT.

This clonotype came up many times. This sequence joins TRBV7-9 and TRBJ1-5; D is perhaps TRBD1 (5 bases). Trimming took 3 bases from V and 5 from J, leaving 11 bases between them. Germline CDR1 reads SEHNR; CDR2 reads FQNEAQ (reference sequence). This CDR3 region has 14 residues. CDR3: CASSFGTGYQPQHF. In DNA form, the CDR3 reads TGTGCCAGCAGCTTCGGTACAGGATATCAGCCCCAGCATTTT.